The clone carrying this T cell receptor (beta chain) was detected many times. Its antigen remains unknown. In germline, CDR1 is ENHRY, CDR2 SYGVKD. V was pared by 10 bases and J by 3 bases, with 10 bases between. The CDR3 length is 11 residues. The sample comes from a study of T cell repertoires in cytomegalovirus infection. Whole-study context: CMV epitopes, recently identified HLA-C-restricted and well-studied HLA-B-restricted, were used. The study, taken as a whole, reports: There were HLA-C-restricted CMV-specific TCR beta clonotypes dominating the ex vivo response.

TCRdb itself ran the reads through MiXCR, one entry per CDR3 protein. The data show 380,000 or so distinct CDR3 sequences, with 34% seen just once and roughly 14% held by the top ten. The specimen was cultured PBMCs, collected from culture after CMV antigen stimulation. This sequence joins TRBV10-3 and TRBJ2-7; TRBD2 might be the D (5 bases). The sequence was obtained from a human donor in good health (CMV status not recorded). Some clones in this sample may be carry-over from other donors' samples. The CDR3 here is CASTGNYEQYF. CDR3 sequence (DNA): TGTGCCAGTACCGGGAACTACGAGCAGTACTTC.